This TCR beta chain emerged from a study of blood T cell repertoires in COVID-19. Original data processing: Cell counts per sample came from amplifying reference gene primers. The repertoire was sequenced with immunoSEQ multiplex PCR; TCRdb's copy has only in-frame clones and lacks some. The V and J calls and clone size were taken over from that table, and D and trimming were inferred from the DNA. The sample has 110,000 to 150,000 clones; roughly 80% are singletons. Germline V gives CDR1 MNHEY, CDR2 SMNVEV (reference sequence). The V end was cut by 7 bases, the J end by 0 bases, with 15 bases between. The CDR3 is 16 amino acids.

The chain is built from TRBV27 and TRBJ1-4, with D possibly being TRBD1 (6 bases). This receptor was obtained from a human donor in a cohort sampled during active COVID-19. Sample: peripheral blood. The CDR3 bases are TGTGCCAGCACCCCCCTAGGACAGCCAACTAATGAAAAACTGTTTTTT. Amino acids: CASTPLGQPTNEKLFF.